This T cell receptor (beta chain) was documented in a study of vaccination and CD4 T cells after COVID-19 (dated by TCRdb to between 2020 and 2023). Concerning the study at large: Convalescent patients had a positive SARS-CoV-2 result on nasal swab PCR, and of these patients, 8 or 9 had mild disease and one had severe disease. As controls, cultures received a CEFX viral epitope pool (the positive control), an HIV-1 Nef peptide pool (the negative control), or no peptide at all. Post-COVID blood samples were collected from convalescent patients a median of roughly 100 days after diagnosis, with a range of about 30 to 161 days. Overlapping spike peptide pools from SARS-CoV-2 and from the common cold coronaviruses HCoV-NL63, HCoV-OC43 and HCoV-229E were used as culture stimuli. In 10 COVID-19 convalescent patients and a few infection-naive healthy vaccine recipients, researchers compared the spike-specific CD4+ TCR repertoire from before mRNA vaccination with the repertoire from after. The time from the second vaccine dose to post-vaccine blood sampling had a median of roughly 70 days and ranged from roughly 13 to 241 days. Six males and four females were included in the convalescent cohort, with two Hispanic individuals, seven Caucasians, two Asians and one multiracial person represented. Participants received two doses of either the Pfizer-BioNTech BNT162b2 vaccine (n=8) or the Moderna mRNA-1273 vaccine (n=2). General conclusions and limits of the study: Although the median number of SARS-CoV-2-reactive clonotypes went up from fewer than 25 after infection to 38 after vaccination, the increase was not significant. Of the vaccine-specific clones found in convalescent patients, nearly all (304 of 307) were mono-reactive for SARS-CoV-2 spike instead of being cross-reactive with common cold coronaviruses. In convalescent patients, a median around 85% of post-vaccine SARS-CoV-2-reactive clones were detected only after vaccination, and vaccine-specific priming was suggested by this finding. The number of convalescent patients in the study was relatively small, and the study did not examine early timepoints following natural infection.

Trimming at the junction amounts to 4 bases on V and 4 bases on J, and the germline ends lie 5 bases apart. The CDR3 runs 11 residues from the cysteine to the phenylalanine. Only the CDR3 DNA is retained, 33 bases long and in frame from the first base. Based on the germline V gene (reference sequence), the CDR1 and CDR2 sequences are DFQATT and SNEGSKA. On this clonotype itself: Its antigen target is currently unknown. Per-base qualities were not stored, and no clone one base away is much larger.

The treatment or condition label on this specimen signifies: roughly 10-day PBMC culture with coronavirus spike peptide pools or control peptides (ViraFEST assay). To expand antigen-specific T cells with peptide pools and then pick out the expanded clonotypes through TCR sequencing, the study relied on the ViraFEST assay. The convalescent patients' positive SARS-CoV-2 PCR tests were from March to December 2020, which was before the Alpha, Beta and Delta variants emerged in the United States. PBMCs were cultured at 1.5 million to 2.5 million per well in IMDM supplemented with 5% human AB serum and 10 IU/ml IL-2, with 9.5 to 10 ug/ml peptide pools added. On days 3 and 7, half of the culture medium was replaced with fresh IL-2-containing medium. CD4+ T cells were isolated after 10 days of culture through negative selection using the EasySep CD4+ T cell isolation kit. Ficoll-Paque Plus gradient centrifugation was used to isolate PBMCs from whole blood, and the isolated PBMCs were then either used fresh or cryopreserved at -140C. Triplicate wells were generally used for each culture condition.

The library was produced with PCR. DNA from cultured CD4+ T cells underwent TCR sequencing with the Oncomine TCR Beta short-read assay at the Johns Hopkins FTIC core. Genomic DNA was extracted from the cultured CD4+ T cells with the QIAamp micro DNA kit. The Oncomine TCR Beta libraries from cultured CD4+ T cells were pooled using unique dual indexes and then sequenced on an Illumina iSeq 100. As for the original processing: Non-productive sequences were removed, and CDR3s that did not start with C, did not end with F or W, or were shorter than 7 amino acids were discarded. The MANAFEST web application identified antigen-specific clonotypes by comparing peptide-stimulated wells against reference wells and other culture wells. To be called positive, a clone needed an FDR below 0.05, an odds ratio above 5, and a productive frequency above 0.1% in at least two of three replicate wells. A clonotype counted as cross-reactive if it showed significant expansion both in the SARS-CoV-2 spike wells and in at least one common cold coronavirus spike condition. CDR3 homology was assessed with Levenshtein distances (stringdist) and unrooted phylogenetic trees (ape) in R version 3.6.1. The public sequencing data were trimmed at Q25 with fastp and processed into clonotypes with MiXCR by TCRdb, which kept only in-frame beta chains. Identical CDR3 proteins give one entry, which carries the most common genes and DNA. None of the V and J calls come from the authors' own analysis; TCRdb made them. Recorded for this sample are under 15,000 distinct CDR3 sequences; more than 40% of them occurred a single time. The ten largest clones represent 15% of the sample.

This receptor chain uses TRBV20-1 and TRBJ2-1; a confident D gene designation cannot be given. The specimen sequenced was CD4+ T cells from blood, cultured in vitro. The sequence was collected from a human donor who had recovered from COVID-19. The CDR3 region: CSANVYNEQFF. The DNA sequence follows: TGCAGTGCTAACGTGTACAATGAGCAGTTCTTC.